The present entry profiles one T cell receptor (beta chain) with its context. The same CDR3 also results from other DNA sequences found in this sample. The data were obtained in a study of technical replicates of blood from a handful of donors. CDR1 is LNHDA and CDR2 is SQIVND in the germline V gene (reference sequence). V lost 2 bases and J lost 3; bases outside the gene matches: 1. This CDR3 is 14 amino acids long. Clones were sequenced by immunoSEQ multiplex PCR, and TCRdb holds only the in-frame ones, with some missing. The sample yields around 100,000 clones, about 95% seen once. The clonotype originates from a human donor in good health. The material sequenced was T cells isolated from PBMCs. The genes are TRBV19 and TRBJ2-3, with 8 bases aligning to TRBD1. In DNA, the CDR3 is TGTGCCAGTAGTATATACAGGGGGACAGATACGCAGTATTTT. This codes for CASSIYRGTDTQYF.